The T cell receptor beta chain described here comes from a study of blood T cells in healthy people across ages. Study-wide points: Strong correlation was found linking TCR beta diversity to naive T cell percentage. With age, beta diversity per million T cells declined roughly linearly, significantly by approximately 40.

About this clonotype itself: Its matching antigen is unknown.

The second PCR ran about 6 to 11 cycles with a sample-barcoded 5' primer and J-beta primers. TCRdb re-called the 5' RACE reads with MiXCR, one entry per CDR3 protein. Altogether hundreds of thousands of distinct CDR3 sequences are present, 58% being singletons, with the ten largest covering roughly 22%. The specimen was blood. The sequence was collected from a man aged 30 to 39 in good health.

CDR3 coding DNA: TGCAGCGTTGCCGATTCAGGGTTCGATGGCTACACCTTC. Its protein is CSVADSGFDGYTF. The chain uses TRBV29-1 and TRBJ1-2; possible D gene TRBD1, 5 bases. This CDR3 comprises 13 residues. CDR1 SQVTM and CDR2 ANQGSEA come from the germline V gene. Trimming took 4 bases from V and 6 from J, leaving 15 bases between them.